These T cell receptor beta chains were read from a single sample in a study of CD8+CD57+ T cells in acquired aplastic anemia. Using its own MiXCR run on the reads, TCRdb lists one record per CDR3 protein. The sample holds under 150,000 distinct CDR3 sequences, roughly 40% seen once. The sequenced material came from sorted CD4+, CD8+, or CD8+CD57+ T cells (not recorded which) from PBMCs. The receptors here all came from a human donor with aplastic anemia. Both conserved end residues are trimmed from each CDR3. A D gene is named only where the DNA matches it firmly.

cdr3_length: 14
d_call: TRBD1
v_call: TRBV4-1
j_call: TRBJ1-2
cdr3_aa: ASSLNPGQGNYGYT

cdr3_length: 13
d_call: TRBD1
v_call: TRBV18
j_call: TRBJ1-1
cdr3_aa: ANSAVLGQGSQAF

cdr3_length: 11
d_call: .
v_call: TRBV30
j_call: TRBJ1-4
cdr3_aa: AWSRTDGEKLF

cdr3_length: 13
d_call: .
v_call: TRBV5-6
j_call: TRBJ2-2
cdr3_aa: ASSLMTLNTRELF

cdr3_length: 11
d_call: .
v_call: TRBV29-1
j_call: TRBJ1-6
cdr3_aa: SVGEGGDSPLH

cdr3_length: 13
d_call: .
v_call: TRBV6-5
j_call: TRBJ1-6
cdr3_aa: ASSYSGSRNSPLH

cdr3_length: 16
d_call: TRBD2
v_call: TRBV24-1
j_call: TRBJ2-3
cdr3_aa: ATSDPGKLAGATDTQY

cdr3_length: 13
d_call: .
v_call: TRBV19
j_call: TRBJ2-1
cdr3_aa: ASSRTGTSYNEQF

cdr3_length: 16
d_call: .
v_call: TRBV4-1
j_call: TRBJ1-1
cdr3_aa: ASSPHPRLQGPNTEAF

cdr3_length: 14
d_call: TRBD2
v_call: TRBV7-2
j_call: TRBJ2-3
cdr3_aa: ASSSGGLAGTDTQY

cdr3_length: 16
d_call: TRBD2
v_call: TRBV2
j_call: TRBJ2-3
cdr3_aa: ASSEALHSGAGADTQY

cdr3_length: 13
d_call: .
v_call: TRBV6-1
j_call: TRBJ1-4
cdr3_aa: ASSGTTQGSEKLF

cdr3_length: 16
d_call: .
v_call: TRBV24-1
j_call: TRBJ2-7
cdr3_aa: ATSDPGTYPLRSYEQY

cdr3_length: 14
d_call: TRBD1
v_call: TRBV4-2
j_call: TRBJ2-3
cdr3_aa: ASSHETGSGADTQY

cdr3_length: 12
d_call: .
v_call: TRBV19
j_call: TRBJ1-1
cdr3_aa: ASSIGGVDTEAF

cdr3_length: 11
d_call: .
v_call: TRBV7-2
j_call: TRBJ2-3
cdr3_aa: ASSPNHLDTQY

cdr3_length: 13
d_call: TRBD2
v_call: TRBV20-1
j_call: TRBJ2-3
cdr3_aa: SAEGGGTSTDTQY

cdr3_length: 12
d_call: .
v_call: TRBV6-1
j_call: TRBJ2-2
cdr3_aa: ASSQGLLTGELF

cdr3_length: 13
d_call: TRBD2
v_call: TRBV6-1
j_call: TRBJ2-5
cdr3_aa: ASRRTSGGGETQY

cdr3_length: 14
d_call: TRBD2
v_call: TRBV9
j_call: TRBJ2-3
cdr3_aa: ASSPRVAGGTDTQY

cdr3_length: 15
d_call: TRBD1
v_call: TRBV6-1
j_call: TRBJ1-1
cdr3_aa: ASSLSTSGQGLTEAF

cdr3_length: 12
d_call: .
v_call: TRBV7-2
j_call: TRBJ1-3
cdr3_aa: ASRTGGAGNTIY